This T cell receptor (beta chain) was recorded in a study of low-dose radiotherapy and immunotherapy resistance in tumors. Specified time point: after trial treatment. The treatment denotes: LDRT plus nivolumab, ipilimumab, low-dose cyclophosphamide and aspirin (RACIN trial). First-strand cDNA relied on TRAV- and TRBV-specific primers spanning alpha and beta chains. The authors ran around 19 PCR cycles to amplify TCRs with a constant-region primer and V-primer adapter. TCRdb passed the reads through MiXCR, listing each CDR3 protein once. The profile shows 80,000 or so distinct CDR3 sequences, roughly 17% of them singletons. The specimen was PBMCs, collected after low-dose radiotherapy plus immunotherapy. The clonotype originates from a male donor with prostate cancer.

This chain's CDR3 is CASSRDRYGQPQHF. In DNA form, the CDR3 reads TGTGCCAGCAGCCGCGACAGATACGGTCAGCCCCAGCATTTT. The rearrangement joins TRBV11-2 to TRBJ1-5; D may be TRBD1 (5 bases). Looked up from germline, CDR1 is SGHAT and CDR2 is FQNNGV. V gave up 5 bases and J gave up 6 bases, with 14 bases separating them. CDR3 length: 14 amino acids.